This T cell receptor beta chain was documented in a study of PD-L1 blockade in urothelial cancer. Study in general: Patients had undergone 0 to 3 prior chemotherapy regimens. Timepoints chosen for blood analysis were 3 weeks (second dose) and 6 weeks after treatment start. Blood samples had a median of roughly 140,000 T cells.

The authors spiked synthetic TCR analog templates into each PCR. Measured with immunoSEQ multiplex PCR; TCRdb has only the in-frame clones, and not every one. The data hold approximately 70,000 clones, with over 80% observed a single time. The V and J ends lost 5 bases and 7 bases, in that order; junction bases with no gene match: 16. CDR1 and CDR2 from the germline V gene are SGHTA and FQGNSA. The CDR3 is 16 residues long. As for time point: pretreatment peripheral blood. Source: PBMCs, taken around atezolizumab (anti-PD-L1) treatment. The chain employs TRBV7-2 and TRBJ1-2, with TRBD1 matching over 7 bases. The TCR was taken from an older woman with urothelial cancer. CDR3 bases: TGTGCCAGCAGCCAGAGGACGCAGGGGGGCCCGGGTGGCTACACCTTC. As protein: CASSQRTQGGPGGYTF.